This entry lists 30 T cell receptor beta chains sequenced from one sample in a study of molecular identifiers for immune sequencing clone quantification. In TCRdb, the PCR reads were re-called with MiXCR into one record per CDR3 protein. The sample has some 40,000 distinct CDR3 sequences, about 18% seen once. Source material: naive CD8+ T cells from blood, with Jurkat cell RNA spiked in. The subset denotes: FACS-sorted CD8+CD4-CCR7+CD45RA+ naive T cells. These receptors came from a human donor in good health. Some libraries in this study had Jurkat cell RNA spiked in.

This clonotype was detected many times. The V and J genes are TRBV24-1 and TRBJ2-7, with D possibly being TRBD1 (6 bases). This CDR3 is 12 amino acids long. Germline CDR1 and CDR2: KGHDR and SFDVKD. V was cut by 4 bases and J by 3 bases, with 6 bases left in between. The DNA for the CDR3 is TGTGCCACCAGTGACAGGGGCTACGAGCAGTACTTC. Residues: CATSDRGYEQYF.

This clonotype was counted ten times or more. V gene TRBV4-1 combines with J gene TRBJ1-2, with D unclear. The CDR3 spans 13 residues. The V end was cut by 1 base, the J end by 8 bases, with 11 bases between. In germline, CDR1 is MGHRA, CDR2 YSYEKL. In DNA form, the CDR3 reads TGCGCCAGCAGCCAAGTAGGATCGAGAGGCTACACCTTC. Translating it yields CASSQVGSRGYTF.

This clonotype was seen many times. V is TRBV12-3 or TRBV12-4 and J is TRBJ1-5, with D perhaps TRBD1 (5 bases). Trimming took 6 bases from V and 4 from J, leaving 10 bases between them. The CDR3 is made up of 13 amino acids. CDR3 in amino acids: CASRSGGNQPQHF. The DNA for the CDR3 is TGTGCCAGCAGGTCGGGGGGGAATCAGCCCCAGCATTTT.

This clonotype showed up many times. The rearrangement uses TRBV14 and TRBJ2-7; possible D gene TRBD1, 6 bases. Germline V CDR1 and CDR2: SGHDN, FVKESK. This CDR3 has 15 residues. V lost 0 bases, J lost 5 bases, and 14 bases lay in between. CDR3 protein: CASSQDWGRVHEQYF. For the CDR3, the DNA is TGTGCCAGCAGCCAAGATTGGGGGCGCGTCCACGAGCAGTACTTC.

J is TRBJ1-5 and V is TRBV5-8; unclear D gene. The CDR3 contains 14 residues. Per germline, CDR1 SGHTS and CDR2 YDEGEE. V was pared by 1 base and J by 9 bases, with 14 bases between. CDR3 loop: CASSLIGNDGPQHF. In DNA, the CDR3 is TGTGCCAGCAGCTTGATAGGGAACGATGGGCCCCAGCATTTT.

This clonotype showed up just once. The V gene is TRBV6-2 or TRBV6-3, the J gene TRBJ2-1, with 7 bases matching TRBD2. Germline V gene lookup returns CDR1 MNHEY and CDR2 SVGEGT. The CDR3 contains 14 residues. With 7 bases clipped from V and 7 bases from J, the junction kept 10 bases outside the gene matches. The chain's CDR3 is CASTGPAGRNEQFF. CDR3 DNA sequence: TGTGCCAGCACGGGACCAGCGGGAAGGAATGAGCAGTTCTTC.

CDR3 in amino acids: CASSRQGPTGELFF. Written as DNA, the CDR3 is TGCGCCAGCAGCCGACAGGGGCCCACCGGGGAGCTGTTTTTT. The V gene is TRBV4-1, the J gene TRBJ2-2, with 8 bases matching TRBD1. V shed 4 bases, J shed 4 bases, and the junction held 2 bases outside the gene matches. The length of the CDR3 is 14 residues. CDR1 is MGHRA and CDR2 is YSYEKL in the germline V gene.

The chain combines TRBV27 with TRBJ2-1; D unresolved. The CDR3 consists of 18 residues. The germline CDR1 and CDR2 sequences are MNHEY and SMNVEV (reference sequence). V dropped 5 bases and J dropped 0 bases, with 20 bases sitting between them. CDR3 DNA: TGTGCCAGCAGTCAGGAGATTTGGGATTTTCGCTCCTACAATGAGCAGTTCTTC. This gives the protein CASSQEIWDFRSYNEQFF.

In its sample, this clonotype was seen many times. The V gene is TRBV6-2 or TRBV6-3, the J gene TRBJ2-3; unclear D gene. The germline CDR1 and CDR2 sequences are MNHEY and SVGEGT. Deletions cut 5 bases from V and 10 bases from J, with 13 bases between. CDR3 length: 12 amino acids. CDR3 sequence reads: CASSNPPVSQYF. The CDR3 DNA reads TGTGCCAGCAGTAACCCTCCAGTATCGCAGTATTTT.

The chain couples TRBV5-5 to TRBJ2-3; 8 nucleotides line up with TRBD2. This CDR3 has 16 residues. Germline-derived CDR1 and CDR2 are SGHKS and YYEKEE (reference sequence). J was trimmed by 4 bases and V by 5 bases; bases with no gene match: 12. The CDR3 reads CASRSRLATGPDTQYF. CDR3 in DNA: TGTGCCAGCAGATCTAGACTAGCGACGGGCCCAGATACGCAGTATTTT.

The chain links TRBV6-1 to TRBJ2-1; perhaps TRBD2 as D (5 bases). The germline V gene has CDR1 MNHNS and CDR2 SASEGT. CDR3 size: 15 residues. V lost 4 bases and J 0 bases, leaving 10 bases between the germline ends. CDR3 coding DNA: TGTGCCAGCAGTGGGGGAGAGAGCTCCTACAATGAGCAGTTCTTC. This sequence encodes CASSGGESSYNEQFF.

This clonotype was detected only a few times. This chain links TRBV20-1 with TRBJ2-1; 12 bases are shared with TRBD2. CDR3 size: 15 residues. Germline V gene lookup returns CDR1 DFQATT and CDR2 SNEGSKA (reference sequence). V gave up 0 bases and J gave up 9 bases; unmatched junction bases: 6. CDR3 coding DNA: TGCAGTGCTAGAGATCCACCTAGCGGGAGGGCTGAGCAGTTCTTC. Encoded protein: CSARDPPSGRAEQFF.

This clonotype was detected many times. The chain couples TRBV11-3 to TRBJ2-5; tentatively, D is TRBD1 (6 bases). The CDR3 runs to 13 residues. Germline-derived CDR1 and CDR2 are SGHNT and YENEEA. V shed 3 bases and J shed 2 bases, with 7 bases lying between them. CDR3 amino acids: CASSFTGQETQYF. CDR3 in DNA: TGTGCCAGCAGCTTCACAGGGCAAGAGACCCAGTACTTC.

This clonotype was detected only a few times. The J gene is TRBJ1-2, the V gene TRBV2, with 7 bases lining up with TRBD1. In germline, CDR1 is SNHLY, CDR2 FYNNEI. V was clipped by 2 bases and J by 4 bases; unmatched bases: 4. This CDR3 has 14 residues. The CDR3 loop reads CASSELPGGYGYTF. In DNA form, the CDR3 reads TGTGCCAGCAGTGAACTCCCAGGGGGCTATGGCTACACCTTC.

This clonotype was seen only a few times. V and J are TRBV27 and TRBJ2-1; D might be TRBD2 (6 bases). The germline gives CDR1 MNHEY, CDR2 SMNVEV (reference sequence). The V end was cut by 8 bases, the J end by 0 bases, with 14 bases between. The CDR3 sequence is 15 residues long. CDR3 sequence: CASGGITSSYNEQFF. CDR3 DNA sequence: TGTGCCAGCGGGGGGATTACGAGCTCCTACAATGAGCAGTTCTTC.

This sequence joins TRBV6-5 and TRBJ1-3, with D tentatively TRBD1 (5 bases). CDR1 is MNHEY, CDR2 SVGAGI, per germline. There are 15 residues in the CDR3. V was pared by 0 bases and J by 2 bases, with 8 bases between. The CDR3 DNA is TGTGCCAGCAGTTACTCGAGCAGGGCTGGAAACACCATATATTTT. Translating it yields CASSYSSRAGNTIYF.

Many counts were recorded for this clonotype. The chain combines TRBV6-6 with TRBJ1-2; D is uncertain. V was clipped by 2 bases and J by 7 bases, with 14 bases between them. Germline V gene lookup returns CDR1 MNHNY and CDR2 SVGAGI (reference sequence). This CDR3 is built from 14 residues. This CDR3 is CASSYTGAGSGYTF. Here the CDR3 DNA reads TGTGCCAGCAGTTACACGGGAGCTGGGAGTGGCTACACCTTC.

This clonotype was seen many times. The chain is built from TRBV29-1 and TRBJ2-4, with 9 bases identical to TRBD2. Germline CDR1 is SQVTM and CDR2 is ANQGSEA. There are 15 residues in the CDR3. The J segment lost 0 bases and the V segment lost 5 bases, leaving 5 bases of the junction unmatched. The CDR3 is CSVSGGRVAKNIQYF. CDR3 sequence (DNA): TGCAGCGTTTCGGGCGGGAGGGTAGCCAAAAACATTCAGTACTTC.

By proportion, this clonotype is medium-sized (0.01 to 0.1%). This chain joins TRBV4-3 and TRBJ2-1; 8 positions match TRBD1. Per germline, CDR1 LGHNA and CDR2 YSLEER. V gave up 1 base and J gave up 4 bases; unmatched junction bases: 3. The CDR3 is 15 amino acids. CDR3 bases: TGCGCCAGCAGCCAAGGGCAGGGGGCGTACAATGAGCAGTTCTTC. Amino acid sequence: CASSQGQGAYNEQFF.

V usage is TRBV15 and J usage is TRBJ2-7, with D unclear. V lost 1 base, J lost 5 bases, and 6 bases lay in between. This CDR3 region has 12 residues. CDR1 LNHNV and CDR2 YYDKDF come from the germline V gene (reference sequence). CDR3 protein: CATSRAADEQYF. CDR3 DNA: TGTGCCACCAGCAGAGCGGCAGACGAGCAGTACTTC.

This sequence joins TRBV6-2 or TRBV6-3 and TRBJ2-5; D perhaps matches TRBD2 (5 bases). CDR1 MNHEY and CDR2 SVGEGT come from the germline V gene. V lost 6 bases, J lost 5 bases, and 19 bases lay in between. The CDR3 is made up of 15 amino acids. The CDR3 coding sequence is TGTGCCAGCAGACCACGGACCACCTGGAGGGAGACCCAGTACTTC. Its protein is CASRPRTTWRETQYF.

This clonotype was seen many times. CDR3 sequence (DNA): TGTGCCAGCACGGCACAGGTCAATGAGCAGTTCTTC. The encoded protein is CASTAQVNEQFF. The chain combines TRBV7-9 with TRBJ2-1, with D tentatively TRBD1 (5 bases). CDR3 length equals 12 residues. Germline V gene sequence: CDR1 SEHNR, CDR2 FQNEAQ (reference sequence). V lost 7 bases to trimming and J lost 6 bases, with 10 bases between them.

This clonotype was picked up many times. The CDR3 is CASSQNLLNTEAFF. In DNA form, the CDR3 reads TGTGCCAGCAGCCAAAATCTATTGAACACTGAAGCTTTCTTT. The chain uses TRBV4-2 and TRBJ1-1; no definite D call. Germline V gene data show CDR1 as LGHNA and CDR2 as YNFKEQ. The CDR3 length is 14 residues. The V gene lost 2 bases and the J gene lost 0 bases, with 7 bases spanning the gap.

This clonotype was observed at least ten times. V and J are TRBV28 and TRBJ1-2, with D possibly TRBD1 on 6 matching bases. Germline-derived CDR1 and CDR2 are MDHEN and SYDVKM. Trimming removed 5 bases from V and 8 bases from J, with 21 bases in between. This CDR3 spans 15 amino acids. The CDR3 loop is CASSPAGTTIGGYTF. The CDR3 DNA reads as TGTGCCAGCAGTCCCGCGGGGACAACAATAGGCGGCTACACCTTC.

This clonotype has at least ten counts. The chain joins TRBV6-5 to TRBJ2-1; TRBD2 aligns across 8 bases. The CDR3 contains 15 residues. Germline loops: CDR1 MNHEY, CDR2 SVGAGI. V shed 4 bases, J shed 4 bases, and the junction held 6 bases outside the gene matches. The CDR3 DNA reads TGTGCCAGCAGTTCCCCGGGAGGGGGTTACAATGAGCAGTTCTTC. Protein: CASSSPGGGYNEQFF.

The table lists this clonotype with many counts. The chain uses TRBV12-3 or TRBV12-4 and TRBJ1-5; TRBD1 is a possible D gene (5 bases). V was shortened by 4 bases and J by 6 bases, with 10 bases between the two germline ends. This CDR3 contains 13 residues. The CDR3 DNA reads TGTGCCAGCAGTTGGGACCCCTCTCAGCCCCAGCATTTT. Translating it yields CASSWDPSQPQHF.

This clonotype was detected many times. The rearrangement uses TRBV7-2 and TRBJ2-7; TRBD2 aligns across 11 bases. There are 18 residues in the CDR3. V lost 7 bases to trimming and J lost 1 base; unmatched junction nucleotides: 15. Germline values: CDR1 SGHTA, CDR2 FQGNSA. The CDR3 DNA sequence: TGTGCCAGCACTATCCATAGCGGGAGGGCTTACCGGTCCTACGAGCAGTACTTC. Its translation is CASTIHSGRAYRSYEQYF.

This clonotype was found many times. The chain employs TRBV4-1 and TRBJ1-1, with a weak D call TRBD1 (5 bases). V was clipped by 2 bases and J by 11 bases, with 15 bases between them. The CDR3 sequence is 13 residues long. Germline CDR1 is MGHRA and CDR2 is YSYEKL. CDR3 DNA sequence: TGCGCCAGCAGCCAAACGGAGGGGCTACGGGCTTTCTTT. It yields the protein CASSQTEGLRAFF.

This clonotype was detected many times. The chain has TRBV10-3 and TRBJ2-2; D is undetermined. V lost 11 bases and J lost 4, with 14 bases in between. CDR3 length: 13 residues. Germline V CDR1 and CDR2: ENHRY, SYGVKD. CDR3 sequence: CASLTPLTGELFF. The CDR3 DNA reads as TGTGCCTCCCTGACACCTCTCACCGGGGAGCTGTTTTTT.

This clonotype was seen ten or more times. The J gene is TRBJ1-6, the V gene TRBV20-1; D not resolved. The V gene lost 0 bases and the J gene lost 14 bases, with 17 bases spanning the gap. Germline loops: CDR1 DFQATT, CDR2 SNEGSKA (reference sequence). The CDR3 covers 14 residues. CDR3 in amino acids: CSAREPRAHDTLHF. In DNA, the CDR3 is TGCAGTGCTAGAGAGCCCCGGGCTCATGACACCCTCCACTTT.